The 23 T cell receptor beta chains below were found in one sample sequenced in a study of CD8 T cells in ankylosing spondylitis (dated by TCRdb to 2016 to 2017). Preparation of the library involved 5' RACE. The run used an Illumina HiSeq 2500. TCRdb redid the processing of the public reads, applying fastp at Q25 and MiXCR, and retained in-frame beta chains. Rows are unified per CDR3 protein, each entry keeping the most common DNA and genes. The sample data list about 210,000 distinct CDR3 sequences, and about 7% of these were observed just once. The ten biggest clones cover approximately 15% of the sample. Overall study results and their limits: Blood from ankylosing spondylitis patients appeared to be characterized by a TCR beta motif made up of seven or eight highly homologous amino acid variants.

Their specific antigens are unknown. The sequencing input was blood, either unsorted or a sorted T cell fraction (not recorded which). The origin of the receptors is a male donor with ankylosing spondylitis.

At least ten counts were recorded for this clonotype. CDR3 in DNA: TGCGCCAGCAGCCAAGATTGGCTAGCGGAGTCAGATACGCAGTATTTT. Amino acids: CASSQDWLAESDTQYF. V gene TRBV4-3 combines with J gene TRBJ2-3; 7 nucleotides line up with TRBD2. V was clipped by 0 bases and J by 4 bases; unmatched bases: 7. The CDR3 is 16 amino acids. In germline, CDR1 is LGHNA, CDR2 YSLEER.

This clonotype has ten or more counts. The rearrangement links TRBV20-1 to TRBJ2-1, with 10 bases fitting TRBD2. The CDR3 totals 15 residues. Per the germline V gene, CDR1 is DFQATT and CDR2 is SNEGSKA (reference sequence). V lost 6 bases, J lost 9 bases, and 14 bases stayed unmatched. The CDR3 loop reads CSALEWGSGRLEQFF. The CDR3 nucleotides read TGCAGTGCCCTCGAATGGGGTAGCGGGAGGCTTGAGCAGTTCTTC.

This clonotype appeared many times. The CDR3 DNA reads as TGTGCCGGAGGGGTTCGCTACAATGAGCAGTTCTTC. It codes for CAGGVRYNEQFF. The V gene is TRBV7-9, the J gene TRBJ2-1, with D tentatively TRBD2 (6 bases). Trimming shortened V by 11 bases and J by 3 bases, and 11 bases separated the two germline ends. The CDR3 totals 12 residues. CDR1 SEHNR and CDR2 FQNEAQ come from the germline V gene (reference sequence).

There are many counts of this clonotype. The chain combines TRBV25-1 with TRBJ1-2; D gene unclear. This CDR3 spans 11 amino acids. CDR1 and CDR2 from the germline V gene are MGHDK and SYGVNS. V was pared by 6 bases and J by 11 bases, with 13 bases between. CDR3 protein: CASRVGPLYTF. The CDR3 DNA follows: TGTGCCAGCAGGGTCGGGCCGCTTTACACCTTC.

In this sample, this clonotype turned up many times. This chain links TRBV5-1 with TRBJ2-7, with TRBD1 as a possible D gene (5 bases). Germline values: CDR1 SGHRS, CDR2 YFSETQ. The CDR3 consists of 14 residues. Deletions cut 4 bases from V and 3 bases from J, with 14 bases between. The CDR3 coding sequence is TGCGCCAGCAGCGGGATGACAGATTTCTACGAGCAGTACTTC. Translation: CASSGMTDFYEQYF.

At least ten counts were recorded for this clonotype. The rearrangement links TRBV12-3 or TRBV12-4 to TRBJ1-1; D gene ambiguous. The CDR3 is 11 amino acids. V shed 6 bases and J shed 2 bases, with 4 bases lying between them. The CDR3 sequence is CASRTNTEAFF. CDR3 nucleotide sequence: TGTGCCAGCAGGACCAACACTGAAGCTTTCTTT.

This clonotype has just a few counts. V gene TRBV10-3 combines with J gene TRBJ2-3; 11 nucleotides align to TRBD2. Germline CDR1 ENHRY, CDR2 SYGVKD. Losses at the gene ends were 0 bases for V and 5 bases for J; bases not matched to a gene: 4. The CDR3 loop spans 16 amino acids. The CDR3 protein is CAISESSSGRIDTQYF. As DNA, the CDR3 is TGTGCCATCAGTGAGTCTTCTAGCGGGAGGATAGATACGCAGTATTTT.

The chain links TRBV28 to TRBJ2-5; D might be TRBD1 or TRBD2, each matching 6 bases. CDR3 length equals 16 residues. Germline V CDR1 and CDR2: MDHEN, SYDVKM. The ends were cut back, 1 base at V and 5 bases at J, with 17 bases in the middle. CDR3 region: CASSLSRSGARETQYF. In nucleotides, the CDR3 is TGTGCCAGCAGTTTATCTCGTTCGGGGGCTCGGGAGACCCAGTACTTC.

This clonotype was seen only a few times. This chain joins TRBV14 and TRBJ2-1; 8 bases match TRBD2. The J segment lost 7 bases and the V segment lost 4 bases, leaving 12 bases of the junction unmatched. The CDR3 spans 16 residues. Germline CDR1 SGHDN, CDR2 FVKESK. In nucleotides, the CDR3 is TGTGCCAGCAGCCCGCCGGCAGCGGGAGTCTTGAATGAGCAGTTCTTC. This gives the protein CASSPPAAGVLNEQFF.

In its sample, this clonotype was seen a few times. The chain joins TRBV27 to TRBJ2-2, with TRBD2 identical over 11 bases. This CDR3 is built from 15 residues. Germline loops: CDR1 MNHEY, CDR2 SMNVEV (reference sequence). The V and J ends lost 5 bases and 5 bases, in that order; junction bases with no gene match: 4. The CDR3: CASSPIAGGTGELFF. CDR3 sequence (DNA): TGTGCCAGCAGTCCGATAGCGGGGGGGACCGGGGAGCTGTTTTTT.

The chain links TRBV5-5 to TRBJ2-7; D is perhaps TRBD2 (5 bases). The CDR3 totals 15 residues. Trimming stripped 2 bases from V and 0 bases from J, with 12 bases between. Germline CDR1 SGHKS, CDR2 YYEKEE (reference sequence). The chain's CDR3 is CASSLEGLSSYEQYF. CDR3 coding DNA: TGTGCCAGCAGCTTAGAGGGCCTAAGCTCCTACGAGCAGTACTTC.

In its sample, this clonotype was seen many times. Written as DNA, the CDR3 is TGCAGTGCCCGGAATAGGGCGAACACTGAAGCTTTCTTT. It translates to CSARNRANTEAFF. V and J are TRBV20-1 and TRBJ1-1; no clear D. The CDR3 totals 13 residues. Germline assignment: CDR1 DFQATT and CDR2 SNEGSKA (reference sequence). V shed 6 bases and J shed 1 base, with 12 bases lying between them.

J is TRBJ2-7 and V is TRBV7-6, with D tentatively TRBD1 or TRBD2 (5 bases each). Deletions cut 5 bases from V and 1 base from J, with 15 bases between. CDR1 is SGHVS and CDR2 is FNYEAQ in the germline V gene. The CDR3 is made up of 15 amino acids. The CDR3 DNA reads TGTGCCAGCAGCCCCGGGGACCTGAGTTCCTACGAGCAGTACTTC. Protein sequence: CASSPGDLSSYEQYF.

This clonotype came up many times. The J gene is TRBJ2-1, the V gene TRBV29-1; the D gene is possibly TRBD2 (6 bases). V was clipped by 3 bases and J by 7 bases, with 16 bases between them. CDR3 length: 14 residues. Germline assignment: CDR1 SQVTM and CDR2 ANQGSEA. CDR3 sequence reads: CSVEGGVRWNEQFF. The CDR3 region has the DNA TGCAGCGTTGAGGGGGGAGTACGTTGGAATGAGCAGTTCTTC.

This clonotype was detected a few times. The V call is TRBV4-3, the J call TRBJ2-1; 9 nucleotides match TRBD2. This CDR3 is 18 amino acids long. Germline lookup yields CDR1 LGHNA and CDR2 YSLEER. With V trimmed by 1 base and J by 4 bases, 11 bases remained unmatched. As DNA, the CDR3 is TGCGCCAGCAGCCAAGGGGGTTTAGCGGGAGAAGGATACAATGAGCAGTTCTTC. Protein: CASSQGGLAGEGYNEQFF.

The chain carries TRBV19 and TRBJ2-1; 9 nucleotides align to TRBD1. The V and J ends lost 7 bases and 7 bases, in that order; junction bases with no gene match: 5. Germline V CDR1 and CDR2: LNHDA, SQIVND (reference sequence). The CDR3 has 13 amino acids. The chain's CDR3 is CASKDRGINEQFF. CDR3 DNA: TGTGCCAGTAAGGACAGGGGAATTAATGAGCAGTTCTTC.

This clonotype was seen repeatedly, ten times or more. The J gene is TRBJ1-1, the V gene TRBV9; perhaps TRBD1 as D (6 bases). The length of the CDR3 is 14 residues. Germline-derived CDR1 and CDR2 are SGDLS and YYNGEE. Trimming shortened V by 3 bases and J by 1 base, and 10 bases separated the two germline ends. The chain's CDR3 is CASSGGHPNTEAFF. The CDR3 region has the DNA TGTGCCAGCAGCGGGGGACACCCGAACACTGAAGCTTTCTTT.

At least ten counts were recorded for this clonotype. The chain uses TRBV11-1 and TRBJ1-1, with TRBD1 as a possible D gene (5 bases). The germline V gene encodes CDR1 SGHAT and CDR2 FQDESV (reference sequence). The CDR3 totals 16 residues. V gave up 5 bases and J gave up 2 bases, with 18 bases separating them. DNA of the CDR3: TGTGCCAGCAGCCCCCTACCCTGGGACTACAACACTGAAGCTTTCTTT. Amino acid sequence: CASSPLPWDYNTEAFF. The whole variable domain, remainder taken from reference TRBV11-1 and TRBJ1-1, is EAEVAQSPRYKITEKSQAVAFWCDPISGHATLYWYRQILGQGPELLVQFQDESVVDDSQLPKDRFSAERLKGVDSTLKIQPAELGDSAMYLCASSPLPWDYNTEAFFGQGTRLTVV.

This clonotype was seen ten or more times. This sequence joins TRBV20-1 and TRBJ2-7; no definite D call. Germline CDR1 DFQATT, CDR2 SNEGSKA (reference sequence). Trimming took off 3 bases at V and 5 bases at J, with 8 bases between the two ends. The CDR3 has 11 residues. CDR3 sequence: CSASSWNEQYF. CDR3 DNA sequence: TGCAGTGCTAGCTCTTGGAACGAGCAGTACTTC.

The sample holds many counts of this clonotype. The chain has TRBV12-3 or TRBV12-4 and TRBJ1-1; no clear D. V dropped 4 bases and J dropped 6 bases, with 9 bases sitting between them. The CDR3 covers 12 residues. CDR3 DNA: TGTGCCAGCAGTTATGGGAGGGCTGAAGCTTTCTTT. This codes for CASSYGRAEAFF.

The sample holds many counts of this clonotype. The V and J genes are TRBV11-2 and TRBJ1-2; TRBD1 might be the D (6 bases). V lost 10 bases to trimming and J lost 7 bases, with 16 bases between them. Germline lookup yields CDR1 SGHAT and CDR2 FQNNGV. CDR3 size: 12 residues. The CDR3: CATPEKGVGYTF. The CDR3 DNA reads TGTGCCACCCCGGAGAAGGGGGTTGGCTACACCTTC.

This clonotype was found many times. The rearrangement uses TRBV27 and TRBJ2-1, with D maybe TRBD2 (6 bases). V lost 7 bases and J lost 5, with 18 bases in between. From germline, CDR1 is MNHEY and CDR2 SMNVEV (reference sequence). The CDR3 runs to 15 residues. In DNA form, the CDR3 reads TGTGCCAGCAACATTTTGGGGGGAGCAGACAATGAGCAGTTCTTC. It is translated as CASNILGGADNEQFF.

This clonotype was seen at least ten times. This rearrangement joins TRBV4-3 to TRBJ2-1; D might be TRBD1 (6 bases). Deletions cut 1 base from V and 7 bases from J, with 20 bases between. In germline, CDR1 is LGHNA, CDR2 YSLEER. The CDR3 is 17 amino acids. CDR3 sequence (DNA): TGCGCCAGCAGCCAAGCATTTGTGGCCAGGGGATCAAATGAGCAGTTCTTC. Protein product: CASSQAFVARGSNEQFF.